This T cell receptor (beta chain) emerged from a study of CD8 T cells in ankylosing spondylitis. TCRdb used MiXCR to reprocess the 5' RACE reads, holding one entry per CDR3 protein. The sample has about 96,000 distinct CDR3 sequences, under 30% seen once; the top ten hold 45% to 65%. The table lists this clonotype with a few counts. V lost 0 bases, J lost 1 base, and 12 bases lay in between. The CDR3 is made up of 16 amino acids. Germline-derived CDR1 and CDR2 are SGHRS and YFSETQ. Sequencing was done on a sample of blood, either unsorted or a sorted T cell fraction (not recorded which). The chain is built from TRBV5-1 and TRBJ2-3, with no clear D. The origin of this receptor is a male donor with ankylosing spondylitis or in good health (not recorded which). The CDR3 here is CASSLVANPGTDTQYF. Here the CDR3 DNA reads TGCGCCAGCAGCTTGGTGGCGAACCCTGGCACAGATACGCAGTATTTT.